Listed here are 24 T cell receptor beta chains from one sample, sequenced in a study of T cell repertoires in cytomegalovirus infection. TCRdb used MiXCR to reprocess the reads, holding one entry per CDR3 protein. Found here are almost 550,000 distinct CDR3 sequences, about 17% of them singletons; the top ten hold 20% to 30%. The sample comprised CD8+ T cells from PBMCs. The source of these receptors is a human donor in good health (CMV status not recorded). Some clones in this sample may be carry-over from other donors' samples.

This clonotype was detected ten times or more. The rearrangement joins TRBV27 to TRBJ2-5; 7 nucleotides align to TRBD2. Germline CDR1 MNHEY, CDR2 SMNVEV (reference sequence). The ends lost 5 bases at V and 7 bases at J; junction bases unmatched: 7. The CDR3 runs 13 residues. CDR3 in DNA: TGTGCCAGCAGTCGCGGGGGACCAGGGACCCAGTACTTC. It is translated as CASSRGGPGTQYF.

This clonotype was seen at least ten times. The chain has TRBV6-2 or TRBV6-3 and TRBJ1-1; D unresolved. The CDR3 is made up of 12 amino acids. V shed 8 bases and J shed 3 bases, with 10 bases lying between them. Germline CDR1 reads MNHEY; CDR2 reads SVGEGT. The CDR3 sequence: CASRKGDTEAFF. The CDR3 DNA follows: TGTGCCAGCCGAAAGGGTGACACTGAAGCTTTCTTT.

This clonotype turned up a few times. This CDR3 is CASSQFKGGETQETQYF. CDR3 DNA sequence: TGTGCCAGCAGCCAATTTAAAGGGGGTGAGACCCAAGAGACCCAGTACTTC. The rearrangement uses TRBV4-2 and TRBJ2-5; perhaps TRBD1 as D (6 bases). The CDR3 extends over 17 amino acids. V was cut by 2 bases and J by 1 base, with 17 bases left in between. CDR1 is LGHNA and CDR2 is YNFKEQ in the germline V gene.

This clonotype was found many times. This sequence joins TRBV7-2 and TRBJ2-3; 13 nucleotides align to TRBD2. The trim removed 7 bases at V and 0 bases at J, leaving 4 bases unmatched. Germline-derived CDR1 and CDR2 are SGHTA and FQGNSA. The CDR3 extends over 16 amino acids. The CDR3 DNA reads TGTGCCAGCACGGGACTAGCGGGATCTAGCACAGATACGCAGTATTTT. Encoded protein: CASTGLAGSSTDTQYF.

This clonotype was counted at least ten times. This chain connects TRBV7-9 to TRBJ2-7, with 9 nucleotides matching TRBD2. The CDR3 extends over 16 amino acids. V gave up 2 bases and J gave up 7 bases; unmatched junction bases: 12. Germline V gives CDR1 SEHNR, CDR2 FQNEAQ (reference sequence). Here the CDR3 reads CASSLNKAGGPPEQYF. CDR3 nucleotides: TGTGCCAGCAGCTTAAACAAGGCGGGAGGGCCCCCTGAGCAGTACTTC.

The V call is TRBV6-8, the J call TRBJ2-1, with TRBD2 matching over 10 bases. The ends lost 6 bases at V and 6 bases at J; junction bases unmatched: 8. The CDR3 spans 15 residues. CDR1 and CDR2 from the germline V gene are MNHGY and SAAAGT. The chain's CDR3 is CASRPGTSEGNEQFF. CDR3 sequence (DNA): TGTGCCAGCAGACCTGGGACTAGCGAGGGCAATGAGCAGTTCTTC.

The genes are TRBV27 and TRBJ2-2; D remains ambiguous. This CDR3 comprises 13 residues. Germline V gene lookup returns CDR1 MNHEY and CDR2 SMNVEV (reference sequence). With 5 bases removed from V and 5 bases from J, the gap between germline ends came to 9 bases. CDR3 amino acids: CASSTSRTGELFF. CDR3 nucleotides: TGTGCCAGCAGTACAAGTCGGACCGGGGAGCTGTTTTTT.

This clonotype was detected a few times. The V call is TRBV11-2, the J call TRBJ2-7; maybe TRBD1 (6 bases). There are 13 residues in the CDR3. Trimming shortened V by 5 bases and J by 6 bases, and 14 bases separated the two germline ends. Per the germline V gene, CDR1 is SGHAT and CDR2 is FQNNGV. The CDR3: CASSLPTGIEQYF. CDR3 bases: TGTGCCAGCAGCCTCCCCACAGGGATCGAGCAGTACTTC.

This clonotype was seen only a few times. The chain uses TRBV7-9 and TRBJ2-5, with 10 bases aligning to TRBD1. The CDR3 has 15 amino acids. The germline CDR1 and CDR2 sequences are SEHNR and FQNEAQ (reference sequence). The trim removed 5 bases at V and 5 bases at J, leaving 8 bases unmatched. Here the CDR3 reads CASSTTGGLQETQYF. The CDR3 DNA reads TGTGCCAGCAGCACGACAGGGGGCCTTCAGGAGACCCAGTACTTC. Supplemented by reference TRBV7-9 and TRBJ2-5, the full variable domain reads DTGVSQNPRHKITKRGQNVTFRCDPISEHNRLYWYRQTLGQGPEFLTYFQNEAQLEKSRLLSDRFSAERPKGSFSTLEIQRTEQGDSAMYLCASSTTGGLQETQYFGPGTRLLVL.

The chain combines TRBV3-1 with TRBJ2-7, with D uncertain. The V and J ends lost 0 bases and 12 bases respectively, with 12 bases between them. In germline, CDR1 is LGHDT, CDR2 YNNKEL (reference sequence). The CDR3 consists of 12 residues. CDR3 residues: CASSQEKGNLYF. The CDR3 DNA sequence: TGTGCCAGCAGCCAAGAAAAAGGAAATCTGTACTTC.

This chain connects TRBV2 to TRBJ2-5; D may correspond to TRBD1 or TRBD2 (6 bases each). The CDR3 has 16 residues. Trimming stripped 5 bases from V and 1 base from J, with 17 bases between. In germline, CDR1 is SNHLY, CDR2 FYNNEI. The CDR3 bases are TGTGCCAGCAGTCACGGGGGTGACAGGCTCCAAGAGACCCAGTACTTC. It encodes CASSHGGDRLQETQYF.

V is TRBV9 and J is TRBJ2-1; weak D call: TRBD2 (6 bases). The CDR3 sequence is 16 residues long. The germline V and J ends were trimmed by 5 bases and 5 bases, with 20 bases remaining between them. CDR1 is SGDLS and CDR2 is YYNGEE in the germline V gene. CDR3: CASSGRTPGRNNEQFF. As DNA, the CDR3 is TGTGCCAGCAGTGGGAGGACTCCTGGAAGGAACAATGAGCAGTTCTTC.

The chain combines TRBV27 with TRBJ2-7; D uncertain. The CDR3 covers 14 residues. CDR1 MNHEY and CDR2 SMNVEV come from the germline V gene (reference sequence). Between the trimmed V and J ends, which lost 3 bases and 3 bases, there was a span of 12 bases. CDR3 sequence: CASSFKSTSYEQYF. As DNA, the CDR3 is TGTGCCAGCAGTTTTAAGAGTACCAGCTACGAGCAGTACTTC.

This clonotype was picked up many times. This chain joins TRBV27 and TRBJ2-1; tentatively, D is TRBD2 (6 bases). The CDR3 contains 15 residues. Germline loops: CDR1 MNHEY, CDR2 SMNVEV (reference sequence). The ends were cut back, 5 bases at V and 0 bases at J, with 11 bases in the middle. CDR3 in amino acids: CASSGGITSYNEQFF. CDR3 DNA sequence: TGTGCCAGCAGTGGCGGGATAACCTCCTACAATGAGCAGTTCTTC.

This clonotype was counted at least ten times. J is TRBJ2-6 and V is TRBV12-3 or TRBV12-4; D uncertain. This CDR3 is 14 amino acids long. Trimming cost V 6 bases and J 0 bases, with 6 bases left between them. The CDR3 is CASRLYSGANVLTF. In DNA form, the CDR3 reads TGTGCCAGCAGGCTTTACTCTGGGGCCAACGTCCTGACTTTC.

With regard to this clonotype: A much larger clone sits a single nucleotide away, making a read error possible. The chain uses TRBV7-6 and TRBJ2-1, with TRBD2 identical over 9 bases. From germline, CDR1 is SGHVS and CDR2 FNYEAQ. The CDR3 extends over 16 amino acids. CDR3 in amino acids: CSSSLTSGPLDNEQFF. DNA of the CDR3: TGTTCTAGCAGCTTAACTAGCGGGCCCCTGGACAATGAGCAGTTCTTC.

This clonotype was detected only a few times. This chain links TRBV5-5 with TRBJ2-7; the D is unclear. Germline V CDR1 and CDR2: SGHKS, YYEKEE (reference sequence). The CDR3 contains 12 residues. V gave up 4 bases and J gave up 6 bases, with 11 bases separating them. CDR3 sequence reads: CASSPEWGEQYF. The DNA of the CDR3 is TGTGCCAGCAGCCCAGAATGGGGCGAGCAGTACTTC.

This clonotype was seen only a few times. This chain links TRBV27 with TRBJ1-5; D is perhaps TRBD1 (6 bases). Germline loops: CDR1 MNHEY, CDR2 SMNVEV (reference sequence). This CDR3 spans 15 amino acids. Trimming shortened V by 4 bases and J by 5 bases, and 15 bases separated the two germline ends. The CDR3: CASSYIQGADQPQHF. The DNA for the CDR3 is TGTGCCAGCAGTTATATACAGGGTGCGGATCAGCCCCAGCATTTT.

This clonotype was counted many times. This chain connects TRBV7-8 to TRBJ1-5; unclear D gene. Germline V gene sequence: CDR1 SGHVS, CDR2 FQNEAQ. The CDR3 sequence is 16 residues long. V was pared by 5 bases and J by 3 bases, with 17 bases between. CDR3 in amino acids: CASSEKRVIFNQPQHF. DNA for the CDR3: TGTGCCAGCAGCGAAAAGAGGGTAATCTTCAATCAGCCCCAGCATTTT.

This clonotype has a handful of counts. V gene TRBV30 combines with J gene TRBJ1-1; D is uncertain. Trimming shortened V by 6 bases and J by 1 base, and 9 bases separated the two germline ends. Germline V lookup: CDR1 GTSNPN, CDR2 SVGIG (reference sequence). The CDR3 is 12 amino acids. The CDR3 region is CACVEGNTEAFF. CDR3 coding DNA: TGTGCCTGCGTAGAGGGGAACACTGAAGCTTTCTTT.

This clonotype has at least ten counts. The chain joins TRBV27 to TRBJ2-1, with 8 bases aligning to TRBD2. Looked up from germline, CDR1 is MNHEY and CDR2 is SMNVEV (reference sequence). The CDR3 covers 16 residues. After removal of 5 bases from V and 3 bases from J, the junction contained 9 bases not matched to a gene. The CDR3 nucleotides read TGTGCCAGCAGTCTCCTCCGAGCGGGAGACTACAATGAGCAGTTCTTC. Protein sequence: CASSLLRAGDYNEQFF.

This clonotype was picked up many times. The CDR3 spells CASSRTPVKGETQYF. The CDR3 nucleotides are TGTGCCAGCAGCCGGACCCCGGTGAAAGGGGAGACCCAGTACTTC. The rearrangement uses TRBV12-3 or TRBV12-4 and TRBJ2-5; D is unclear. This CDR3 contains 15 residues. The germline V and J ends were trimmed by 6 bases and 5 bases, with 19 bases remaining between them.

The genes are TRBV29-1 and TRBJ2-4; possibly TRBD2 for D (5 bases). CDR1 is SQVTM, CDR2 ANQGSEA, per germline. The length of the CDR3 is 13 residues. V was pared by 5 bases and J by 4 bases, with 12 bases between. The CDR3: CSVLASRKNIQYF. In DNA, the CDR3 is TGCAGCGTTCTGGCTAGCAGGAAAAACATTCAGTACTTC.

This clonotype came up many times. This chain connects TRBV27 to TRBJ2-2; a weak D match, TRBD2 (6 bases). Germline assignment: CDR1 MNHEY and CDR2 SMNVEV (reference sequence). Trimming took off 7 bases at V and 9 bases at J, with 18 bases between the two ends. The CDR3 has 14 amino acids. The CDR3 loop reads CASTLRGSARELFF. CDR3 coding DNA: TGTGCCAGCACCTTACGGGGGTCTGCTAGGGAGCTGTTTTTT.